Listed below are T cell receptor beta chains from one sample, sequenced in a study of glioma-infiltrating T cells after dendritic cell vaccination. This table comes from immunoSEQ multiplex PCR, and its TCRdb copy is limited to in-frame clones, with some not included. The sample lists 93,000 or so clones; 81% were seen once. The material sequenced was blood, taken before dendritic cell vaccination. The receptors originated from a human donor with glioblastoma. Each CDR3 is given with its conserved first and last residue. The D gene is left open where the match is weak. Not every row has a clone size; where given, it reads once, few, many or a size class.

V	size	J	D	DNA	CDR3
TRBV10-1	.	TRBJ2-7	TRBD2	TGCGCCAGCAAAGGTAGCGGGGCCCAATTCTACTACGAGCAGTACTTC	CASKGSGAQFYYEQYF
TRBV2	.	TRBJ1-2	.	TGTGCCAGCAGTGACGGGGAGGGCTACACCTTC	CASSDGEGYTF
TRBV6-1	once	TRBJ2-7	.	TGTGCCAGCAGCCAAATATCGGACGAGCAGTACTTC	CASSQISDEQYF
TRBV10-3	.	TRBJ1-1	.	TGTGCCATCGGGGGGGGCACTGAAGCTTTCTTT	CAIGGGTEAFF
TRBV11-2	.	TRBJ2-7	TRBD2	TGTGCCAGCAGCTTCGGGGAGGGACGGTTCTCCTACGAGCAGTACTTC	CASSFGEGRFSYEQYF
TRBV5-1	.	TRBJ2-2	TRBD2	TGCGCCAGCAGCTTGGCCAGCGGGGGGGCCAACGGGGAGCTGTTTTTT	CASSLASGGANGELFF
TRBV4-3	.	TRBJ1-4	.	TGCGCCAGCAGCCAAGATCGGGTGGGAGCTGCTAATGAAAAACTGTTTTTT	CASSQDRVGAANEKLFF
TRBV7-9	.	TRBJ2-2	.	TGTGCCAGCAGACGATACCTTTCAGGGCCCGGGGAGCTGTTTTTT	CASRRYLSGPGELFF
TRBV18	.	TRBJ2-1	TRBD1	TGTGCCAGCTCACCAACCCAGGGGGCCTACAATGAGCAGTTCTTC	CASSPTQGAYNEQFF
TRBV13	.	TRBJ2-7	.	TGTGCCAGCGGGGTGGGGGGGGGCACCTACGAGCAGTACTTC	CASGVGGGTYEQYF
TRBV4-2	.	TRBJ2-1	.	TGTGCCAGCAGCCCCGGGATTGCGGGGCCTGTGAATGAGCAGTTCTTC	CASSPGIAGPVNEQFF
TRBV6-1	once	TRBJ2-2	.	TGTGCCAGCAAGGCACAGGGCGTCACCGGGGAGCTGTTTTTT	CASKAQGVTGELFF
TRBV13	.	TRBJ1-1	.	TGTGCCAGCAGCTCTCTCCTGGGGAGGGCTGGCGCTGAAGCTTTCTTT	CASSSLLGRAGAEAFF
TRBV19	.	TRBJ1-6	.	TGTGCCAGTAGTATGAAAAGGGGTAGCGGTTCAACCCTCCACTTT	CASSMKRGSGSTLHF
TRBV5-4	.	TRBJ2-3	TRBD2	TGTGCCAGCAGCTTTATCGAGCGGGGGAAAGATACGCAGTATTTT	CASSFIERGKDTQYF
TRBV7-2	.	TRBJ2-7	TRBD1	TGTGCCAGCAGCTTAGCGGGCAGGGGGCCCTCCTACGAGCAGTACTTC	CASSLAGRGPSYEQYF
TRBV5-1	.	TRBJ2-1	TRBD1	TGCGCCAGCAGCAGGGTAGGTGGACAGGGGGGCAGCGATGAGCAGTTCTTC	CASSRVGGQGGSDEQFF
TRBV6-5	few	TRBJ2-5	.	TGTGCCAGCAGTTCGACCCCATCGGGAGAGACCCAGTACTTC	CASSSTPSGETQYF
TRBV13	.	TRBJ2-7	TRBD1	TGTGCCAGCTCACCTCGGGACAGGGCCACCTACGAGCAGTACTTC	CASSPRDRATYEQYF
TRBV6-5	.	TRBJ1-5	TRBD1	TGTGCCAGCAGCACCACAGGGGGCAGTCAGCCCCAGCATTTT	CASSTTGGSQPQHF
TRBV10-3	few	TRBJ2-7	.	TGTGCCATCAGGGACAGTGGTCGCTACGAGCAGTACTTC	CAIRDSGRYEQYF
TRBV4-1	few	TRBJ2-1	TRBD2	TGCGCCAGCAGCCAACAAAGTAGCGGGGGGGCGGGTGAGCAGTTCTTC	CASSQQSSGGAGEQFF
TRBV2	.	TRBJ2-2	TRBD1	TGTGCCAGCAGGGGCCGCAGCGGGACAGGGTCATCCGGGGAGCTGTTTTTT	CASRGRSGTGSSGELFF
TRBV7-9	few	TRBJ1-1	.	TGTGCCAGCAGCCCTCTGAACACTGAAGCTTTCTTT	CASSPLNTEAFF
TRBV7-2	.	TRBJ2-1	TRBD1	TGTGCCAGCAGCTTAGGATGGGACAGGGGTCCCTACAATGAGCAGTTCTTC	CASSLGWDRGPYNEQFF
TRBV6-5	.	TRBJ2-5	TRBD1	TGTGCCAGCACCCCGGACAGGGAGACCCAGTACTTC	CASTPDRETQYF
TRBV27	.	TRBJ1-1	TRBD1	TGTGCCAGCAGTTTTATCGGGCCCGACAGGGGGAACACTGAAGCTTTCTTT	CASSFIGPDRGNTEAFF
TRBV18	.	TRBJ1-6	TRBD1	TGTGCCAGCTCAACGACAGGCAGGGGGGTTAATTCACCCCTCCACTTT	CASSTTGRGVNSPLHF
TRBV9	.	TRBJ1-2	TRBD1	TGTGCCAGCAGCGTCCCAGGGGGTGGCTACACCTTC	CASSVPGGGYTF
TRBV5-1	.	TRBJ2-5	TRBD1	TGCGCCAGCAGCCACGGGACAGGTTTGGAGACCCAGTACTTC	CASSHGTGLETQYF
TRBV30	.	TRBJ1-3	TRBD1	TGTGCCTGGAGCCTTGGGACAGCTGGAAACACCATATATTTT	CAWSLGTAGNTIYF
TRBV7-9	.	TRBJ1-1	.	TGTGCCAGCAGCTTAGTATCGGCAGGTGAAGCTTTCTTT	CASSLVSAGEAFF
TRBV10-3	.	TRBJ2-3	TRBD1	TGTGCCATCAGTGAGTCAAGGGGGACAGTAAGCACAGATACGCAGTATTTT	CAISESRGTVSTDTQYF
TRBV4-1	.	TRBJ1-1	.	TGCGCCAGCAGCCAAGATACTGAGGGCACTGAAGCTTTCTTT	CASSQDTEGTEAFF
TRBV4-3	.	TRBJ2-7	TRBD1	TGCGCCAGCAGCCGGAACCGGGACAGATTCTACGAGCAGTACTTC	CASSRNRDRFYEQYF
TRBV19	.	TRBJ2-7	TRBD1	TGTGCCAGTAGTACACCGGGACAGGGCCTCTTGGAGCAGTACTTC	CASSTPGQGLLEQYF
TRBV19	few	TRBJ2-7	TRBD1	TGTGCCAGTAGTACTTGGACAGGGAAATACGAGCAGTACTTC	CASSTWTGKYEQYF
TRBV6-5	.	TRBJ2-7	TRBD2	TGTGCCAGCACCTTACTAGCGGGGGGTTCCGAGCAGTACTTC	CASTLLAGGSEQYF
TRBV4-3	.	TRBJ2-7	.	TGCGCCAGCAGCGCTATTACAGGGTCCGAGCAGTACTTC	CASSAITGSEQYF
TRBV25-1	once	TRBJ2-7	TRBD2	TGTGCCAGCAGTGAATACACGGACGGACGCGGGGGCGAGCAGTACTTC	CASSEYTDGRGGEQYF
TRBV13	few	TRBJ1-3	.	TGTGCCAGCTCCGCACCAGGACACCTCTCGGACACCATATATTTT	CASSAPGHLSDTIYF
TRBV4-2	.	TRBJ2-2	TRBD2	TGTGCCAGCAGCCCCTGGGGGGAGGGCGCCACCGGGGAGCTGTTTTTT	CASSPWGEGATGELFF
TRBV4-2	once	TRBJ1-5	.	TGTGCCAGCAGCCAAGTTTGGCAGGGGAGCAATCAGCCCCAGCATTTT	CASSQVWQGSNQPQHF
TRBV6-5	once	TRBJ1-6	.	TGTGCCAGCGGGGGCGGAGGCGGATATAATTCACCCCTCCACTTT	CASGGGGGYNSPLHF
TRBV19	.	TRBJ2-1	.	TGTGCCAGTAGTATGGCAGTCTACAATGAGCAGTTCTTC	CASSMAVYNEQFF
TRBV6-5	.	TRBJ1-1	.	TGTGCCAGCAGTTACGGCCAGACAAACACTGAAGCTTTCTTT	CASSYGQTNTEAFF